This T cell receptor (beta chain) was sequenced in a study of cytomegalovirus exposure and HLA in healthy donors. General study points: The authors listed roughly 150 TCR beta chains as cytomegalovirus-associated.

The CDR3 extends over 15 residues, inclusive of both ends. Germline-derived CDR1 and CDR2 are SGHTA and FQGTGA. About this clone: The antigen is undetermined. This is likely a read error, given that the CDR3 carries no conserved phenylalanine or tryptophan at its end. Because the CDR3's place on the DNA is in doubt, the DNA is left out and the CDR3 is given as listed by TCRdb.

The PCR used 60 Vbeta and 13 Jbeta primers. TCRdb's table, derived via immunoSEQ multiplex PCR, lists solely in-frame clones and lacks some. The profile shows just over 95,000 clones, around 79% of them singletons. This receptor was obtained from a woman between 40 and 55 years old in good health and CMV-seronegative. The chain employs TRBV7-3 and TRBJ1-6; TRBD1 is taken as the D call from the table, unchecked against the DNA. Specimen: PBMCs. The CDR3 is CASSSTGGAGAPLQV.